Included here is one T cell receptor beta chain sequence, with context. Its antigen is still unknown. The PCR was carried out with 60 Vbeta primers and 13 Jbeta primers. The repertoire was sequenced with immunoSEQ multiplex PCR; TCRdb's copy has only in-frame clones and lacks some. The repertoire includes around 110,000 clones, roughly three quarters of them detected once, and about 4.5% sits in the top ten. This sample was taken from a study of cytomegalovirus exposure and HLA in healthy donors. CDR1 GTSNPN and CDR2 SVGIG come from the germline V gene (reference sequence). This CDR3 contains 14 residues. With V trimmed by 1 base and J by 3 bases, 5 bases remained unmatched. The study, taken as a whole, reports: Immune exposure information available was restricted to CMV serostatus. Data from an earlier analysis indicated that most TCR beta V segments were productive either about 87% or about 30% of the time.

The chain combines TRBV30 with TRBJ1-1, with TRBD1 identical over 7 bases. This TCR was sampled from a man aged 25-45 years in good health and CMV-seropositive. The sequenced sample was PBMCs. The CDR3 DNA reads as TGTGCCTGGAGTGACGGACAGGCTGACACTGAAGCTTTCTTT. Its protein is CAWSDGQADTEAFF.